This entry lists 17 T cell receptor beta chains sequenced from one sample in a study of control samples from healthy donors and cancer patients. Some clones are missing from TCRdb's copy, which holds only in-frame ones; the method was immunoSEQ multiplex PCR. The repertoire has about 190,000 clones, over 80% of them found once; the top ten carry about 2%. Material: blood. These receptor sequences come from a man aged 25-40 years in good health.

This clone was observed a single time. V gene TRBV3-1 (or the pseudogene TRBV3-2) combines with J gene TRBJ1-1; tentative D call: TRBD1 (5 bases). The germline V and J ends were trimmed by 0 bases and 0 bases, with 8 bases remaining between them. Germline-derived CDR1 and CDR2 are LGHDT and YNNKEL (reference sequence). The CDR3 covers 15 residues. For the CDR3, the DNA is TGTGCCAGCAGCCAAGATCCAGGGATGAACACTGAAGCTTTCTTT. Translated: CASSQDPGMNTEAFF.

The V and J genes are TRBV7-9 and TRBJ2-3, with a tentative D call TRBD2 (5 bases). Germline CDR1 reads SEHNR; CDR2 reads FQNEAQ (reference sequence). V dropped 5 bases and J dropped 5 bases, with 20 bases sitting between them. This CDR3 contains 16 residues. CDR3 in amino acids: CASSPPIWRKKDTQYF. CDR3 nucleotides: TGTGCCAGCAGCCCACCAATTTGGAGGAAAAAAGATACGCAGTATTTT.

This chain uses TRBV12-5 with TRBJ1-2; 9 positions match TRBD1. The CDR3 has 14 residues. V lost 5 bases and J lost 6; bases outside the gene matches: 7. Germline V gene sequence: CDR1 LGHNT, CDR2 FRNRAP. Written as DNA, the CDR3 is TGTGCTAGTGGTCCTCCGGGACAGGGAGATGGCTACACCTTC. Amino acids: CASGPPGQGDGYTF.

The CDR3: CASILRDGFNYGYTF. The DNA of the CDR3 is TGTGCCAGTATCCTAAGGGACGGATTTAACTATGGCTACACCTTC. The chain uses TRBV19 and TRBJ1-2; D may be TRBD1 (5 bases). V was pared by 7 bases and J by 1 base, with 16 bases between. CDR3 size: 15 residues. Germline values: CDR1 LNHDA, CDR2 SQIVND (reference sequence).

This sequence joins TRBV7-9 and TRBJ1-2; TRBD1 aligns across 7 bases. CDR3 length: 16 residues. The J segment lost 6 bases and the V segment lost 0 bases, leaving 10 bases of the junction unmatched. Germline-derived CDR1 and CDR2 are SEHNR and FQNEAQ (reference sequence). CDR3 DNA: TGTGCCAGCAGCTTAGCTATCGGCAGGGGGATCGATGGCTACACCTTC. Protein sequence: CASSLAIGRGIDGYTF.

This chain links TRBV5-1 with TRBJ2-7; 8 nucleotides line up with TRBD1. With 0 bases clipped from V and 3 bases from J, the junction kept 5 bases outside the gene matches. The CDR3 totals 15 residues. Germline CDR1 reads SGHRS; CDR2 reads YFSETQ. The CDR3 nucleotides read TGCGCCAGCAGCTTGGCAGGGGGCGGTCGCTACGAGCAGTACTTC. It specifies CASSLAGGGRYEQYF.

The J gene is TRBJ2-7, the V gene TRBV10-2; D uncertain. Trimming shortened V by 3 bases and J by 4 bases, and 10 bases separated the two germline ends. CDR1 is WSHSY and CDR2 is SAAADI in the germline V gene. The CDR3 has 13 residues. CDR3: CASSDQDGYEQYF. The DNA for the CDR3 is TGCGCCAGCAGTGACCAGGACGGGTACGAGCAGTACTTC.

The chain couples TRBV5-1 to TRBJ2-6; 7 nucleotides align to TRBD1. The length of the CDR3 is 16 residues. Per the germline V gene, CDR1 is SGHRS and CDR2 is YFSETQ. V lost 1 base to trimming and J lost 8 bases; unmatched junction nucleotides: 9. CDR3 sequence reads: CASSLRGTDLTNVLTF. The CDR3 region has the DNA TGCGCCAGCAGCTTGAGGGGGACAGATCTCACCAACGTCCTGACTTTC.

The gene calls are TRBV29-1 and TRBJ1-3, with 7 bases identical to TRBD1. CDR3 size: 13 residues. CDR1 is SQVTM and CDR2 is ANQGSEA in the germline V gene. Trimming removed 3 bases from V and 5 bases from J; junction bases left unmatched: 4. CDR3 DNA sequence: TGCAGCGTTGACACAGGGGTTAGAAACACCATATATTTT. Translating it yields CSVDTGVRNTIYF. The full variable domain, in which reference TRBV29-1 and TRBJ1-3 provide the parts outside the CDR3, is SAVISQKPSRDICQRGTSLTIQCQVDSQVTMMFWYRQQPGQSLTLIATANQGSEATYESGFVIDKFPISRPNLTFSTLTVSNMSPEDSSIYLCSVDTGVRNTIYFGEGSWLTVV.

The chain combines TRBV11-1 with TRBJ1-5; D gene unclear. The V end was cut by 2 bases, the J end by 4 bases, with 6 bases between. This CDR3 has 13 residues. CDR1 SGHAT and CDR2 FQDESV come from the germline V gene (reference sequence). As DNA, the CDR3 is TGTGCCAGCAGCTTAAGTAGAAATCAGCCCCAGCATTTT. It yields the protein CASSLSRNQPQHF.

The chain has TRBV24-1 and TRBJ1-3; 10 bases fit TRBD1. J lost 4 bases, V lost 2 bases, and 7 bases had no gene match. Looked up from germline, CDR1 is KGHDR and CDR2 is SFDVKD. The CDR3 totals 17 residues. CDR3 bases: TGTGCCACCAGTGATTACGGGACAGGGGTGGGGGGAAACACCATATATTTT. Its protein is CATSDYGTGVGGNTIYF.

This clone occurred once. This CDR3 reads CASSEALRQGKNIQYF. In DNA, the CDR3 is TGTGCCAGCAGTGAAGCGCTCAGACAGGGCAAAAACATTCAGTACTTC. The chain has TRBV6-1 and TRBJ2-4; the match to TRBD1 covers 7 bases. The ends lost 0 bases at V and 3 bases at J; junction bases unmatched: 5. The CDR3 contains 16 residues. Germline-derived CDR1 and CDR2 are MNHNS and SASEGT.

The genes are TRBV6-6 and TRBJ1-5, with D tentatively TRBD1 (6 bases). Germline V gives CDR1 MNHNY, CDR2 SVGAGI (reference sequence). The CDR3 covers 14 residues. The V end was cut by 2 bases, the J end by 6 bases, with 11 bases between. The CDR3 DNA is TGTGCCAGCAGTTACGGGGGGGCGACTCAGCCCCAGCATTTT. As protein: CASSYGGATQPQHF.

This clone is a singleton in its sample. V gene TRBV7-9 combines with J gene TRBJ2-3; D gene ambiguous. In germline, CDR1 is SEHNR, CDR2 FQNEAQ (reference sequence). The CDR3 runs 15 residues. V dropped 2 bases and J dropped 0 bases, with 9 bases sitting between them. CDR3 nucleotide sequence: TGTGCCAGCAGCTTAAAGTTGTCTAGCACAGATACGCAGTATTTT. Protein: CASSLKLSSTDTQYF.

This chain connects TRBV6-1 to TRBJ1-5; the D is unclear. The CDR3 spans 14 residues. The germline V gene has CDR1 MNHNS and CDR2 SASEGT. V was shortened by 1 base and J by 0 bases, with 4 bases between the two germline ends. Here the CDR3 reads CASSEVVSNQPQHF. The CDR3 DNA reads TGTGCCAGCAGTGAAGTTGTTAGCAATCAGCCCCAGCATTTT.

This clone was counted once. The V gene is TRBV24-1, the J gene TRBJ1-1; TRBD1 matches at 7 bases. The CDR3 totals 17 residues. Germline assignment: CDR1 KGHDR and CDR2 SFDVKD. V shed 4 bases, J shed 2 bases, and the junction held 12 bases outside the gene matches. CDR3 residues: CATSEQSRTGENTEAFF. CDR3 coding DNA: TGTGCCACCAGTGAACAATCAAGGACAGGAGAAAACACTGAAGCTTTCTTT.

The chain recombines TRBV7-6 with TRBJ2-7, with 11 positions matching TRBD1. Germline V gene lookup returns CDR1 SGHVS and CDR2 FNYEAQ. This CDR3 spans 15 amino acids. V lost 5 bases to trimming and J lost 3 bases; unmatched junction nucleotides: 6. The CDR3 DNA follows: TGTGCCAGCAGCCCGGGTGGGACAGGGGGCTACGAGCAGTACTTC. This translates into CASSPGGTGGYEQYF.